The entry below describes one T cell receptor (beta chain). Its cognate antigen is unknown. Using immunoSEQ multiplex PCR, the repertoire was profiled, and TCRdb retains in-frame clones only, with some absent. Of approximately 2.3 million clones in the sample, 85% to 95% were seen once. These data originate in a study of shared clonotypes between healthy human individuals. Study-level findings and limits: Naive subsets generally had larger estimated richness than memory subsets.

Trimming at V came to 2 bases and at J to 4 bases, leaving 8 bases not matched to a gene. Germline V lookup: CDR1 GTSNPN, CDR2 SVGIG (reference sequence). CDR3 size: 15 residues. This rearrangement joins TRBV30 to TRBJ2-7, with TRBD2 matching over 10 bases. The receptor's source is a man younger than 35 in good health. Some clones in this sample may be carry-over from other donors' samples. The sample taken for sequencing was naive CD4+ T cells from PBMCs. Subset of the sample: CD45RA+ positively selected. The CDR3 sequence is CAWSYLAGGGYEQYF. The CDR3 DNA is TGTGCCTGGAGTTATTTAGCGGGAGGTGGGTACGAGCAGTACTTC.